This TCR beta chain was sequenced for a study of shared clonotypes between healthy human individuals. Study information: Each donor's CD8 memory used one plate, CD8 naive two, each CD4 subset three.

In the CD4+ fraction, cells were divided into CD45RA+ naive and CD45RA-negative memory subsets. Broader study findings: When compared with the clonotypes that were shared by all four sorted-subset donors, the non-shared clonotypes turned out to have lower generation probabilities. Large sequencing depth failed to make sorted-subset sequencing complete, rarefaction showed.

TCRdb's copy holds only in-frame clones and misses some; the assay was immunoSEQ multiplex PCR. The sample carries approximately 2.3 million clones, approximately 95% recorded once. The CDR3 is made up of 15 amino acids. V was clipped by 4 bases and J by 5 bases, with 18 bases between them. Germline V gene sequence: CDR1 SGDLS, CDR2 YYNGEE. About this clone: The target antigen is unknown.

Sequences were obtained from naive CD4+ T cells from PBMCs. The subset denotes: CD45RA+ positively selected. The TCR comes from a man between 18 and 29 years old in good health. Some clones in this sample may be carry-over from other donors' samples. The chain combines TRBV9 with TRBJ2-5; D may match TRBD1 or TRBD2 (6 bases each). The CDR3 loop is CASSHEGGQWETQYF. CDR3 nucleotide sequence: TGTGCCAGCAGCCACGAAGGGGGGCAATGGGAGACCCAGTACTTC. Looking up the rest from reference TRBV9 and TRBJ2-5 gives the full variable domain: DSGVTQTPKHLITATGQRVTLRCSPRSGDLSVYWYQQSLDQGLQFLIQYYNGEERAKGNILERFSAQQFPDLHSELNLSSLELGDSALYFCASSHEGGQWETQYFGPGTRLLVL.